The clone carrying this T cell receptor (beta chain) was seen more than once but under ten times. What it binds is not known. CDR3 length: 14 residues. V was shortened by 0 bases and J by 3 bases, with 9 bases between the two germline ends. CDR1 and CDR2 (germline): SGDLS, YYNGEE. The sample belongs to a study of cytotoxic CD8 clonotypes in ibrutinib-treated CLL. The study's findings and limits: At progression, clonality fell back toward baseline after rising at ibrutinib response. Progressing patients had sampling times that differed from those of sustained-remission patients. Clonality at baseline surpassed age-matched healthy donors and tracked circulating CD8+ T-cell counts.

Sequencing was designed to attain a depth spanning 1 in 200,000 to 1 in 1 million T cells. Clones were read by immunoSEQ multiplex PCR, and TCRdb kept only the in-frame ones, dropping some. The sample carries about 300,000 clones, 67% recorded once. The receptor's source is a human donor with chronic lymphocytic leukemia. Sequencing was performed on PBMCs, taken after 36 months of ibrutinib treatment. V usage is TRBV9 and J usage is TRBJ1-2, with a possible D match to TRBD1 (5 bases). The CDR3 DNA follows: TGTGCCAGCAGCGTAGCAGACAGCGACTATGGCTACACCTTC. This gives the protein CASSVADSDYGYTF.